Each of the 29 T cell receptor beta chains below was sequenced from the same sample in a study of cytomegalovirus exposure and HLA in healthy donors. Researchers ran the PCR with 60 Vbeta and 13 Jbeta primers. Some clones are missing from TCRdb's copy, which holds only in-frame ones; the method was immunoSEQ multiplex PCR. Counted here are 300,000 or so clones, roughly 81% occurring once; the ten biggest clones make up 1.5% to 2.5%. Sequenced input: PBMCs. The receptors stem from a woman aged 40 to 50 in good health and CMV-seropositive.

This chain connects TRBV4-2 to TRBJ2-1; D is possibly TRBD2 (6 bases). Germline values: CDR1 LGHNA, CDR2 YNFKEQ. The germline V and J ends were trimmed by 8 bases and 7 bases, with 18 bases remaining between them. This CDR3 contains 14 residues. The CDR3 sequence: CASSGGAGMNEQFF. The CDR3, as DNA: TGTGCCAGCTCCGGTGGAGCGGGTATGAATGAGCAGTTCTTC.

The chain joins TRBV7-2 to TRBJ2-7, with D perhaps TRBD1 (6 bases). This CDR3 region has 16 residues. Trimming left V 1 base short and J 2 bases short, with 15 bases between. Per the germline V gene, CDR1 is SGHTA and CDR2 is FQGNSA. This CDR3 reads CASSLGSGERAYEQYF. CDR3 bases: TGTGCCAGCAGCTTAGGTTCAGGGGAAAGGGCCTACGAGCAGTACTTC.

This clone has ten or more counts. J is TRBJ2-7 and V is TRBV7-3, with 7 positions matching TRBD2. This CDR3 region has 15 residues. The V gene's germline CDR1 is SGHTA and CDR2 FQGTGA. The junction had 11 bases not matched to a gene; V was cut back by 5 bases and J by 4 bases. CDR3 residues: CASSAYSGTTYEQYF. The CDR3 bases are TGTGCCAGCAGCGCCTACTCCGGGACTACTTACGAGCAGTACTTC. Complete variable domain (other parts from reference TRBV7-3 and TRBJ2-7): GAGVSQTPSNKVTEKGKYVELRCDPISGHTALYWYRQSLGQGPEFLIYFQGTGAADDSGLPNDRFFAVRPEGSVSTLKIQRTERGDSAVYLCASSAYSGTTYEQYFGPGTRLTVT.

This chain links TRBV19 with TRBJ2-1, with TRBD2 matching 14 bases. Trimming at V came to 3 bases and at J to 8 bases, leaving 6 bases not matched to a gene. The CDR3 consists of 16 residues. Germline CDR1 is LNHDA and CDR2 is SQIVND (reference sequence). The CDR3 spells CASSIRTSGRKDEQFF. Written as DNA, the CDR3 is TGTGCCAGTAGTATCAGGACTAGCGGGAGGAAAGATGAGCAGTTCTTC.

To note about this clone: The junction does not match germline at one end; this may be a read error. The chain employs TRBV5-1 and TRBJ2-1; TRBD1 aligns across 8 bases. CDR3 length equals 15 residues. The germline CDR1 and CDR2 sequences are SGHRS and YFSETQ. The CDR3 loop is CASSTGQGYYNEQLF. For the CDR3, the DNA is TGCGCCAGCAGCACAGGACAGGGTTACTACAATGAGCAGCTCTTC.

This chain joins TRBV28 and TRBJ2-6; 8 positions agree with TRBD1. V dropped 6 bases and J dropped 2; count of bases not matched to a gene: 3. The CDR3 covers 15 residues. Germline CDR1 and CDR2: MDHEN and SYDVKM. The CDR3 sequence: CASREQGAGANVLTF. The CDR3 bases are TGTGCCAGCAGGGAACAGGGGGCTGGGGCCAACGTCCTGACTTTC.

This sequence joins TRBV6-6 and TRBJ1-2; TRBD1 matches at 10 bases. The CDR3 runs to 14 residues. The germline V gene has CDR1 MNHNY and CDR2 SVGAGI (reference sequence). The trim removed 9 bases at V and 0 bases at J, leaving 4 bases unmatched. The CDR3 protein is CASDRGPPNYGYTF. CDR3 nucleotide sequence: TGTGCCAGTGACAGGGGGCCTCCTAACTATGGCTACACCTTC.

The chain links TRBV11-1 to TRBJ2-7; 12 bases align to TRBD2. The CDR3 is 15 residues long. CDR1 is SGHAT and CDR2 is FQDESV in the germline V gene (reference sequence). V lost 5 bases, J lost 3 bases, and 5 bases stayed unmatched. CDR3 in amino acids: CASSQGLAGIYEQYF. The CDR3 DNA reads TGTGCCAGCAGCCAAGGACTAGCGGGAATCTACGAGCAGTACTTC.

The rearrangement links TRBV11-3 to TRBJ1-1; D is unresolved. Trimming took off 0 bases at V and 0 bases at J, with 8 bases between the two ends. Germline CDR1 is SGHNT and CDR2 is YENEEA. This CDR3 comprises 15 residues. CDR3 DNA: TGTGCCAGCAGCTTAGAAAACAGTATGAACACTGAAGCTTTCTTT. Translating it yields CASSLENSMNTEAFF. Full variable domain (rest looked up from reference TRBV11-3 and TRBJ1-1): EAGVVQSPRYKIIEKKQPVAFWCNPISGHNTLYWYLQNLGQGPELLIRYENEEAVDDSQLPKDRFSAERLKGVDSTLKIQPAELGDSAVYLCASSLENSMNTEAFFGQGTRLTVV.

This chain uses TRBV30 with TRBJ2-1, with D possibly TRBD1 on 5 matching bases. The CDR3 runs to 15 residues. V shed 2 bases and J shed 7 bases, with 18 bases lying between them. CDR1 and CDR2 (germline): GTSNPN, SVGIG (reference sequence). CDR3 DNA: TGTGCCTGGAGTCGTCGAGCAGGGATGCGGAATGAGCAGTTCTTC. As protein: CAWSRRAGMRNEQFF.

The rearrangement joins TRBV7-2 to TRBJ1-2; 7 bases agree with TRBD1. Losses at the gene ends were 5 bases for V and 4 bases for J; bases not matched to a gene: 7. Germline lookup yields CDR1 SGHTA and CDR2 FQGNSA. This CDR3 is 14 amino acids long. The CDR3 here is CASSPNDRVYGYTF. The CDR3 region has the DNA TGTGCCAGCAGCCCAAACGACAGGGTCTATGGCTACACCTTC.

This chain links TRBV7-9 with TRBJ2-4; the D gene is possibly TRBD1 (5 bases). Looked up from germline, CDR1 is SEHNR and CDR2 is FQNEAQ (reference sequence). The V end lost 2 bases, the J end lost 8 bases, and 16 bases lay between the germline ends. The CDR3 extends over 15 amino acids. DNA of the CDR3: TGTGCCAGCAGCTTAATGGATAGGGGTTGGGACATTCAGTACTTC. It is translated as CASSLMDRGWDIQYF.

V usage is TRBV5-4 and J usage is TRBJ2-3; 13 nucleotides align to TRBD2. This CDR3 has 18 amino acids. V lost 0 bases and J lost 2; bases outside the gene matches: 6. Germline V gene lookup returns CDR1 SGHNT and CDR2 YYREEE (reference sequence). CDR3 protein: CASSLGLAGGGATDTQYF. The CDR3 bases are TGTGCCAGCAGCTTGGGACTAGCGGGAGGAGGGGCCACAGATACGCAGTATTTT. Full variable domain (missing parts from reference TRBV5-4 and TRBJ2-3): ETGVTQSPTHLIKTRGQQVTLRCSSQSGHNTVSWYQQALGQGPQFIFQYYREEENGRGNFPPRFSGLQFPNYSSELNVNALELDDSALYLCASSLGLAGGGATDTQYFGPGTRLTVL.

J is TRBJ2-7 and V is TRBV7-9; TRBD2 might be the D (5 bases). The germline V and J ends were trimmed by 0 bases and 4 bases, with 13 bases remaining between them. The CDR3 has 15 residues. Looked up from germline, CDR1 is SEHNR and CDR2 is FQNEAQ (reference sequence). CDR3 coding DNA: TGTGCCAGCAGCTTAGCGAGCGGCCGAACATACGAGCAGTACTTC. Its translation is CASSLASGRTYEQYF.

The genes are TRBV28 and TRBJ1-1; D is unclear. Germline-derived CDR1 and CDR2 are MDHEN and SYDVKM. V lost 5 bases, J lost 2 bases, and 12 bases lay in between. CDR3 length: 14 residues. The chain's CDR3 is CASSGETINTEAFF. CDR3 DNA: TGTGCCAGCAGTGGGGAGACTATTAACACTGAAGCTTTCTTT.

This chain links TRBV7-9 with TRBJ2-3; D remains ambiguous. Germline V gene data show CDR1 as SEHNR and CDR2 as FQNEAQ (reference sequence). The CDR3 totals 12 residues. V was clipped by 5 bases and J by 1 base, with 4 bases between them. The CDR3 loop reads CASSPGTDTQYF. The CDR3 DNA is TGTGCCAGCAGCCCAGGCACAGATACGCAGTATTTT.

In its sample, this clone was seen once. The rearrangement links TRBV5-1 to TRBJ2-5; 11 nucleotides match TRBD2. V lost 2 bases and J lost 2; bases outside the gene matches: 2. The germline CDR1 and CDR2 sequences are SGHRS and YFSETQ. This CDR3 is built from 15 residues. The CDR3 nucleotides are TGCGCCAGCAGCTTTAGCGGGAGGGAACAAGAGACCCAGTACTTC. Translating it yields CASSFSGREQETQYF. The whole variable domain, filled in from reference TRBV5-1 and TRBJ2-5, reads KAGVTQTPRYLIKTRGQQVTLSCSPISGHRSVSWYQQTPGQGLQFLFEYFSETQRNKGNFPGRFSGRQFSNSRSEMNVSTLELGDSALYLCASSFSGREQETQYFGPGTRLLVL.

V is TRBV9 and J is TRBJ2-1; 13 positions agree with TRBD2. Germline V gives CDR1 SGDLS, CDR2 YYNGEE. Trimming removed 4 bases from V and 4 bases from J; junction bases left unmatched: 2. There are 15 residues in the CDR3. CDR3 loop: CASSPGLAGYNEQFF. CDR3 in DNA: TGTGCCAGCAGCCCGGGACTAGCGGGATACAATGAGCAGTTCTTC.

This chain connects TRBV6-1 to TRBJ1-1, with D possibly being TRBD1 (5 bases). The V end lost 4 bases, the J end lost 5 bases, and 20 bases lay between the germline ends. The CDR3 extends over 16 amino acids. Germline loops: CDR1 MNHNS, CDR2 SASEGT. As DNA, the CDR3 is TGTGCCAGCAGTGCCCCTCGGGGGGGAGTGGGAACTGAAGCTTTCTTT. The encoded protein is CASSAPRGGVGTEAFF.

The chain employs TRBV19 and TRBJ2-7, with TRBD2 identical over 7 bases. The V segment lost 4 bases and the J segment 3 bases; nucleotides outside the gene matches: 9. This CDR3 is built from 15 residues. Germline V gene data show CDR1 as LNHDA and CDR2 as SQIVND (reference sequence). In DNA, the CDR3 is TGTGCCAGTAGTAGTGGGACGGGGGGTGGCTACGAGCAGTACTTC. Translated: CASSSGTGGGYEQYF.

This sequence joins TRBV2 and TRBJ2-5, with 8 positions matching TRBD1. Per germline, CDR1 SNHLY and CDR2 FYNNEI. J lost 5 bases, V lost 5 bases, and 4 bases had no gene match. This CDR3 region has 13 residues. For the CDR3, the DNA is TGTGCCAGCAGTCGACAGGGGTGGGAGACCCAGTACTTC. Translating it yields CASSRQGWETQYF.

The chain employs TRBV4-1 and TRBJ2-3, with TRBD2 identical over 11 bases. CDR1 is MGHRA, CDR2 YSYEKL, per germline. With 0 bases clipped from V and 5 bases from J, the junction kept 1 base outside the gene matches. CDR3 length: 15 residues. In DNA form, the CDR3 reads TGCGCCAGCAGCCAAGAAGGACTAGCGGGAGATACGCAGTATTTT. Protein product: CASSQEGLAGDTQYF.

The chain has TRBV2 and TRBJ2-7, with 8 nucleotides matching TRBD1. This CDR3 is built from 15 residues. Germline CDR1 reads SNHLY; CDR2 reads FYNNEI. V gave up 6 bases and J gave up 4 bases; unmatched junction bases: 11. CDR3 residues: CASRLRRQGQYEQYF. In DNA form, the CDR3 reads TGTGCCAGCAGGCTCCGGAGACAGGGGCAATACGAGCAGTACTTC.

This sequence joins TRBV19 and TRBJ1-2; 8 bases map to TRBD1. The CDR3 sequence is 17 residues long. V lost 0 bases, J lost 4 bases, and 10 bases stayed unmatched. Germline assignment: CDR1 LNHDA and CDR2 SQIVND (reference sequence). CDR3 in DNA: TGTGCCAGTAGTATAGATCGCTCAGGGGGCGGATTCTATGGCTACACCTTC. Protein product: CASSIDRSGGGFYGYTF.

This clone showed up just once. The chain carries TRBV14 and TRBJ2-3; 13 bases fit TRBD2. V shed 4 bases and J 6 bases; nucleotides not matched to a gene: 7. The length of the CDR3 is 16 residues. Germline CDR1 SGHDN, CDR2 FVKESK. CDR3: CASSPRLAGGWDTQYF. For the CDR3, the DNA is TGTGCCAGCAGCCCTAGACTAGCGGGAGGATGGGATACGCAGTATTTT.

CDR3 sequence reads: CASSPRLAAGVETQYF. CDR3 bases: TGTGCCAGCAGCCCCCGACTAGCGGCGGGGGTAGAGACCCAGTACTTC. V and J are TRBV7-9 and TRBJ2-5; 9 positions agree with TRBD2. Germline loops: CDR1 SEHNR, CDR2 FQNEAQ (reference sequence). V shed 5 bases, J shed 4 bases, and the junction held 11 bases outside the gene matches. The CDR3 length is 16 residues.

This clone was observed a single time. The CDR3 sequence is CASSVAVGGKTEAFF. In nucleotides, the CDR3 is TGTGCCAGCAGCGTAGCAGTAGGGGGCAAGACTGAAGCTTTCTTT. This chain connects TRBV9 to TRBJ1-1; TRBD1 aligns across 7 bases. With V trimmed by 0 bases and J by 5 bases, 7 bases remained unmatched. The CDR3 sequence is 15 residues long. In germline, CDR1 is SGDLS, CDR2 YYNGEE. Based on the CDR3 plus reference TRBV9 and TRBJ1-1, the full variable domain is DSGVTQTPKHLITATGQRVTLRCSPRSGDLSVYWYQQSLDQGLQFLIQYYNGEERAKGNILERFSAQQFPDLHSELNLSSLELGDSALYFCASSVAVGGKTEAFFGQGTRLTVV.

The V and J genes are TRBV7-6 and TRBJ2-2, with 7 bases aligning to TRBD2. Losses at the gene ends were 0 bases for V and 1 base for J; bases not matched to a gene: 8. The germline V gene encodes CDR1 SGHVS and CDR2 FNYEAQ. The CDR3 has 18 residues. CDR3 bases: TGTGCCAGCAGCTTAGCGCGTCTAGCGGAACTGAACACCGGGGAGCTGTTTTTT. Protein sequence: CASSLARLAELNTGELFF.

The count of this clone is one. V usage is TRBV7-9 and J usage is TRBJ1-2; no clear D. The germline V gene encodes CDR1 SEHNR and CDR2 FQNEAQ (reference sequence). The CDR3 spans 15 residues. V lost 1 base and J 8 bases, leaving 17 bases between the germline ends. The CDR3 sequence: CASSLGAGPFTGYTF. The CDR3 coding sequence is TGTGCCAGCAGCTTAGGAGCGGGCCCCTTTACCGGCTACACCTTC.